This T cell receptor (beta chain) is from a study of T cells in Graves' hyperthyroidism and ophthalmopathy. Overall study results and limits: Blood also held most thyroid clonotypes expanded beyond 0.001. By a 13 V-J model, ophthalmopathy was set apart from stable hyperthyroidism. The model's output predicted ophthalmopathy at a median of roughly 6.9 months prior to onset.

Worth noting for this clonotype: Its specificity is unknown.

Diagnosing involved the use of clinical symptoms, serum thyroxine and TRAb, thyroid ultrasound and orbital computed tomography. The investigators amplified TCR beta CDR3 regions from RNA transcripts. Researchers ran a first-round RT-PCR on the TCR CDR3 using the HTBI primer set. TCRdb processed the multiplex PCR reads anew with MiXCR; each CDR3 protein has one entry. Of more than 550,000 distinct CDR3 sequences detected, 18% appear once; the ten largest clones hold 16%. Input material: blood. This receptor was taken from a woman aged 45-65 years with Graves' hyperthyroidism that later progressed to Graves' ophthalmopathy.

The chain's CDR3 is CASSYSSGWGGELFF. The CDR3 region has the DNA TGTGCCAGCAGTTACTCCTCAGGGTGGGGCGGGGAGCTGTTTTTT. The rearrangement uses TRBV6-5 and TRBJ2-2; D may be TRBD1 (5 bases). V was cut by 0 bases and J by 7 bases, with 12 bases left in between. Germline V gene data show CDR1 as MNHEY and CDR2 as SVGAGI. There are 15 residues in the CDR3.